These 30 T cell receptor beta chains were sequenced from one sample in a study of cytomegalovirus exposure and HLA in healthy donors. PCR employed 60 Vbeta and 13 Jbeta primers. Data came from immunoSEQ multiplex PCR; TCRdb stores just in-frame clones and leaves some out. This sample yields roughly 120,000 clones, of which 55% to 65% are seen a single time; over 8% belongs to the top ten. Sequencing was done on a sample of PBMCs. The receptor source for this set is a man aged 40-49 years in good health and CMV-seropositive.

V usage is TRBV7-9 and J usage is TRBJ1-4; the match to TRBD1 covers 8 bases. From germline, CDR1 is SEHNR and CDR2 FQNEAQ (reference sequence). The ends lost 1 base at V and 7 bases at J; junction bases unmatched: 2. The CDR3 loop spans 14 amino acids. This CDR3 is CASSLGQGSEKLFF. CDR3 DNA sequence: TGTGCCAGCAGCTTAGGACAGGGGAGTGAAAAACTGTTTTTT.

This clone showed up just once. V and J are TRBV19 and TRBJ2-6, with D possibly being TRBD1 (5 bases). The CDR3 totals 15 residues. The germline V gene has CDR1 LNHDA and CDR2 SQIVND (reference sequence). V was shortened by 4 bases and J by 1 base, with 8 bases between the two germline ends. CDR3 protein: CASSTPGSGANVLTF. The CDR3 nucleotides read TGTGCCAGTAGTACCCCAGGGTCTGGGGCCAACGTCCTGACTTTC.

Only one count was recorded for this clone. The chain recombines TRBV19 with TRBJ1-2; D not resolved. The germline V gene has CDR1 LNHDA and CDR2 SQIVND (reference sequence). This CDR3 has 14 amino acids. V gave up 1 base and J gave up 3 bases, with 9 bases separating them. CDR3 nucleotide sequence: TGTGCCAGTAGTATAGCCAGTGAGGACTATGGCTACACCTTC. It encodes CASSIASEDYGYTF. The variable domain in full, completed from reference TRBV19 and TRBJ1-2, reads DGGITQSPKYLFRKEGQNVTLSCEQNLNHDAMYWYRQDPGQGLRLIYYSQIVNDFQKGDIAEGYSVSREKKESFPLTVTSAQKNPTAFYLCASSIASEDYGYTFGSGTRLTVV.

The chain links TRBV13 to TRBJ2-7; the match to TRBD1 covers 8 bases. This CDR3 has 13 residues. CDR1 PRHDT and CDR2 FYEKMQ come from the germline V gene (reference sequence). Losses at the gene ends were 5 bases for V and 3 bases for J; bases not matched to a gene: 3. This CDR3 is CASSKGQDYEQYF. The CDR3 DNA is TGTGCCAGCAGCAAGGGACAGGACTACGAGCAGTACTTC.

This chain joins TRBV28 and TRBJ1-3; the match to TRBD1 covers 7 bases. The V and J ends lost 8 bases and 2 bases, in that order; junction bases with no gene match: 3. Germline V gives CDR1 MDHEN, CDR2 SYDVKM. There are 13 residues in the CDR3. CDR3 DNA: TGTGCCAGCGGAACAGGGGCTGGAAACACCATATATTTT. Amino acids: CASGTGAGNTIYF.

The J gene is TRBJ2-3, the V gene TRBV9, with D possibly TRBD1 on 6 matching bases. Trimming cost V 3 bases and J 8 bases, with 10 bases left between them. Germline V gene data show CDR1 as SGDLS and CDR2 as YYNGEE. This CDR3 comprises 12 residues. This CDR3 reads CASSAEGGTQYF. In nucleotides, the CDR3 is TGTGCCAGCAGCGCCGAAGGGGGTACGCAGTATTTT.

In its sample, this clone was seen once. J is TRBJ1-4 and V is TRBV10-3; TRBD1 matches at 7 bases. In germline, CDR1 is ENHRY, CDR2 SYGVKD. The J segment lost 0 bases and the V segment lost 3 bases, leaving 10 bases of the junction unmatched. CDR3 length: 18 residues. CDR3 nucleotide sequence: TGTGCCATCAGTGAAGGCGCGCCGGGGACAGCAACTAATGAAAAACTGTTTTTT. Amino acid sequence: CAISEGAPGTATNEKLFF.

This clone was counted a few times. CDR3 DNA sequence: TGTGCCAGCAGTTACGACAGAGAAAGCAATCAGCCCCAGCATTTT. It encodes CASSYDRESNQPQHF. This chain connects TRBV2 to TRBJ1-5; TRBD1 might be the D (5 bases). CDR3 length equals 15 residues. Trimming stripped 5 bases from V and 1 base from J, with 12 bases between. Germline CDR1 is SNHLY and CDR2 is FYNNEI.

CDR3 sequence: CASSWQGHGELFF. The CDR3 DNA sequence: TGTGCCAGCAGCTGGCAGGGGCACGGGGAGCTGTTTTTT. V gene TRBV7-3 combines with J gene TRBJ2-2; tentative D call: TRBD1 (6 bases). Germline V CDR1 and CDR2: SGHTA, FQGTGA. With 4 bases removed from V and 7 bases from J, the gap between germline ends came to 10 bases. The CDR3 is made up of 13 amino acids.

The gene calls are TRBV7-3 and TRBJ1-4; possible D gene TRBD1, 5 bases. Germline V gene sequence: CDR1 SGHTA, CDR2 FQGTGA. This CDR3 contains 14 residues. Trimming pared 3 bases from V and 7 bases from J, leaving 12 bases between. CDR3 loop: CASSFGRAGEKLFF. Here the CDR3 DNA reads TGTGCCAGCAGCTTCGGCAGGGCCGGTGAAAAACTGTTTTTT.

The chain couples TRBV7-8 to TRBJ1-1; 7 bases line up with TRBD1. V lost 5 bases, J lost 0 bases, and 6 bases stayed unmatched. The CDR3 runs to 15 residues. CDR1 SGHVS and CDR2 FQNEAQ come from the germline V gene. This chain's CDR3 is CASSRFGTVNTEAFF. CDR3 nucleotide sequence: TGTGCCAGCAGCCGTTTCGGGACAGTGAACACTGAAGCTTTCTTT.

This chain joins TRBV6-5 and TRBJ2-1, with D possibly TRBD1 on 6 matching bases. Germline V gene data show CDR1 as MNHEY and CDR2 as SVGAGI. Trimming left V 6 bases short and J 10 bases short, with 16 bases between. This CDR3 has 13 amino acids. CDR3 protein: CASRDFPDREQFF. For the CDR3, the DNA is TGTGCCAGCAGAGACTTTCCAGACAGGGAGCAGTTCTTC.

The J gene is TRBJ2-1, the V gene TRBV2; D ambiguous. V was trimmed by 4 bases and J by 12 bases, leaving 7 bases between them. The germline gives CDR1 SNHLY, CDR2 FYNNEI. The CDR3 contains 10 residues. The CDR3 DNA reads as TGTGCCAGCAGTGTCTCGTGGCAGTTCTTC. It codes for CASSVSWQFF. The complete variable domain, with remaining parts taken from reference TRBV2 and TRBJ2-1, reads EPEVTQTPSHQVTQMGQEVILRCVPISNHLYFYWYRQILGQKVEFLVSFYNNEISEKSEIFDDQFSVERPDGSNFTLKIRSTKLEDSAMYFCASSVSWQFFGPGTRLTVL.

V is TRBV19 and J is TRBJ2-5; D gene ambiguous. CDR1 LNHDA and CDR2 SQIVND come from the germline V gene (reference sequence). Trimming shortened V by 6 bases and J by 5 bases, and 13 bases separated the two germline ends. CDR3 length: 13 amino acids. The chain's CDR3 is CASRPSSRETQYF. In DNA, the CDR3 is TGTGCCAGTAGACCCTCTAGTCGGGAGACCCAGTACTTC. Full variable domain (remainder filled in from reference TRBV19 and TRBJ2-5): DGGITQSPKYLFRKEGQNVTLSCEQNLNHDAMYWYRQDPGQGLRLIYYSQIVNDFQKGDIAEGYSVSREKKESFPLTVTSAQKNPTAFYLCASRPSSRETQYFGPGTRLLVL.

This clone was seen a handful of times. This chain links TRBV5-6 with TRBJ2-2; tentatively, D is TRBD1 (5 bases). The germline V gene has CDR1 SGHDT and CDR2 YYEEEE. Between the trimmed V and J ends, which lost 3 bases and 5 bases, there was a span of 5 bases. The CDR3 consists of 12 residues. The CDR3 DNA sequence: TGTGCCAGCAGCTCAGGGACCGGGGAGCTGTTTTTT. Translation gives CASSSGTGELFF. Full variable domain (remainder filled in from reference TRBV5-6 and TRBJ2-2): DAGVTQSPTHLIKTRGQQVTLRCSPKSGHDTVSWYQQALGQGPQFIFQYYEEEERQRGNFPDRFSGHQFPNYSSELNVNALLLGDSALYLCASSSGTGELFFGEGSRLTVL.

The chain carries TRBV5-5 and TRBJ2-3; 8 positions agree with TRBD2. The J segment lost 0 bases and the V segment lost 4 bases, leaving 7 bases of the junction unmatched. Germline-derived CDR1 and CDR2 are SGHKS and YYEKEE (reference sequence). This CDR3 region has 16 residues. The DNA of the CDR3 is TGTGCCAGCAGCATACTAGCGGAAACTAGCACAGATACGCAGTATTTT. This codes for CASSILAETSTDTQYF.

The chain employs TRBV18 and TRBJ1-6, with D unclear. V was cut by 3 bases and J by 7 bases, with 4 bases left in between. CDR1 and CDR2 from the germline V gene are KGHSH and LQKENI. CDR3 size: 12 residues. The CDR3 region is CASSPANSPLHF. CDR3 in DNA: TGTGCCAGCTCACCTGCGAATTCACCCCTCCACTTT.

This clone occurred a few times. The rearrangement joins TRBV4-3 to TRBJ1-3; D gene unclear. Trimming left V 2 bases short and J 2 bases short, with 10 bases between. CDR3 size: 15 residues. Germline assignment: CDR1 LGHNA and CDR2 YSLEER. CDR3 nucleotide sequence: TGCGCCAGCAGCCAAAATCCGTATCCTGGAAACACCATATATTTT. Its protein product is CASSQNPYPGNTIYF.

CDR3: CASSSGGRVDSDTQYF. For the CDR3, the DNA is TGTGCCAGCAGCTCGGGAGGCAGGGTCGATTCAGATACGCAGTATTTT. The chain employs TRBV5-4 and TRBJ2-3; 7 nucleotides match TRBD2. V shed 3 bases, J shed 4 bases, and the junction held 11 bases outside the gene matches. The CDR3 has 16 amino acids. From germline, CDR1 is SGHNT and CDR2 YYREEE (reference sequence).

This chain connects TRBV29-1 to TRBJ2-2; possible D gene TRBD2, 5 bases. Germline CDR1 is SQVTM and CDR2 is ANQGSEA. V was shortened by 7 bases and J by 4 bases, with 16 bases between the two germline ends. The CDR3 has 14 amino acids. CDR3 sequence (DNA): TGCAGCGCCCTCCAGGCAGCGGTCACCGGGGAGCTGTTTTTT. It translates to CSALQAAVTGELFF.

This clone was counted between two and nine times. The junction differs from germline at one of its ends, possibly a read error. V gene TRBV5-4 combines with J gene TRBJ2-3; 10 bases agree with TRBD2. Germline V gives CDR1 SGHNT, CDR2 YYREEE (reference sequence). CDR3 length equals 18 residues. Here the CDR3 DNA reads TGTGCCAGCAGAAGGGTAGGGCTAGCGGGGGCCCGCACCGATACGCAGTATTTT. Encoded protein: CASRRVGLAGARTDTQYF.

This chain connects TRBV7-3 to TRBJ2-7, with unresolved D. V dropped 2 bases and J dropped 3 bases, with 8 bases sitting between them. There are 13 residues in the CDR3. Germline CDR1 reads SGHTA; CDR2 reads FQGTGA. The CDR3 spells CASSLGPNYEQYF. The CDR3 DNA follows: TGTGCCAGCAGCTTAGGGCCAAACTACGAGCAGTACTTC.

V gene TRBV2 combines with J gene TRBJ1-6, with TRBD1 matching over 10 bases. Trimming at V came to 1 base and at J to 10 bases, leaving 4 bases not matched to a gene. In germline, CDR1 is SNHLY, CDR2 FYNNEI. The CDR3 has 15 residues. CDR3 sequence reads: CASSEERTGGSPLHF. The CDR3 bases are TGTGCCAGCAGTGAAGAGCGGACAGGGGGGTCACCCCTCCACTTT.

This chain links TRBV5-1 with TRBJ1-4, with TRBD1 identical over 8 bases. The CDR3 has 15 residues. Per the germline V gene, CDR1 is SGHRS and CDR2 is YFSETQ. Trimming cost V 4 bases and J 3 bases; bases outside gene matches: 5. CDR3 nucleotide sequence: TGCGCCAGCAGCCTTGACAGGGGATCTAATGAAAAACTGTTTTTT. Its translation: CASSLDRGSNEKLFF.

The chain uses TRBV5-1 and TRBJ2-7; 7 bases map to TRBD1. With 7 bases clipped from V and 3 bases from J, the junction kept 7 bases outside the gene matches. The CDR3 has 13 amino acids. Germline V CDR1 and CDR2: SGHRS, YFSETQ. The CDR3 DNA reads TGCGCCAGCCGGAAGGGACAGTTCTACGAGCAGTACTTC. Amino acid sequence: CASRKGQFYEQYF.

This chain links TRBV4-2 with TRBJ1-2, with TRBD1 matching 9 bases. The CDR3 length is 17 residues. After removal of 0 bases from V and 3 bases from J, the junction contained 8 bases not matched to a gene. Germline V gene data show CDR1 as LGHNA and CDR2 as YNFKEQ. DNA for the CDR3: TGTGCCAGCAGCCAAGATGGCGGACAGGGGCTGTACTATGGCTACACCTTC. This translates into CASSQDGGQGLYYGYTF.

The chain uses TRBV28 and TRBJ1-5, with a possible D match to TRBD1 (6 bases). CDR1 and CDR2 from the germline V gene are MDHEN and SYDVKM. Trimming pared 5 bases from V and 3 bases from J, leaving 20 bases between. The CDR3 length is 17 residues. CDR3 DNA: TGTGCCAGCAGTGATCGGGACACGTCTAAGTACAATCAGCCCCAGCATTTT. Its translation: CASSDRDTSKYNQPQHF. The full variable domain, rest sourced from reference TRBV28 and TRBJ1-5, is DVKVTQSSRYLVKRTGEKVFLECVQDMDHENMFWYRQDPGLGLRLIYFSYDVKMKEKGDIPEGYSVSREKKERFSLILESASTNQTSMYLCASSDRDTSKYNQPQHFGDGTRLSIL.

The chain links TRBV9 to TRBJ1-3; D gene unclear. Germline V CDR1 and CDR2: SGDLS, YYNGEE. CDR3 length equals 13 residues. The V and J ends lost 3 bases and 3 bases respectively, with 7 bases between them. The CDR3 reads CASSAPGGNTIYF. The CDR3 coding sequence is TGTGCCAGCAGCGCCCCCGGTGGAAACACCATATATTTT. Full variable domain (missing parts from reference TRBV9 and TRBJ1-3): DSGVTQTPKHLITATGQRVTLRCSPRSGDLSVYWYQQSLDQGLQFLIQYYNGEERAKGNILERFSAQQFPDLHSELNLSSLELGDSALYFCASSAPGGNTIYFGEGSWLTVV.

This clone was seen once. The V gene is TRBV5-6, the J gene TRBJ1-6, with 10 bases matching TRBD1. This CDR3 spans 15 amino acids. Per germline, CDR1 SGHDT and CDR2 YYEEEE. J gave up 6 bases and V 5 bases, and 5 bases lay outside the gene matches. The CDR3 nucleotides read TGTGCCAGCAGACCAAGACAGGGGGCTAATTCACCCCTCCACTTT. Amino acids: CASRPRQGANSPLHF.

V gene TRBV10-1 combines with J gene TRBJ2-5; 8 bases align to TRBD1. V shed 3 bases and J 4 bases; nucleotides not matched to a gene: 4. CDR3 length: 14 amino acids. Germline CDR1 and CDR2: WNHNN and SYGVQD (reference sequence). The CDR3 here is CASSDRQGAETQYF. Written as DNA, the CDR3 is TGCGCCAGCAGTGATCGTCAGGGGGCAGAGACCCAGTACTTC.